These 3 T cell receptor beta chains were all obtained from the same sample, sequenced in a study of response to subunit inactivated influenza vaccine. One entry per CDR3 protein, called by TCRdb with MiXCR from the RT-PCR reads. The sample contains about 700,000 distinct CDR3 sequences, approximately 14% of which appear only once. This specimen was PBMCs from blood, taken 11 to 12 days after vaccination. The receptors stem from a man between 50 and 59 years old who received an inactivated influenza vaccine.

This CDR3 reads CATSLAEEGELFF. As DNA, the CDR3 is TGCGCCACCTCTCTAGCGGAAGAGGGGGAGCTGTTTTTT. The chain joins TRBV10-2 to TRBJ2-2, with TRBD2 identical over 7 bases. With V trimmed by 10 bases and J by 8 bases, 10 bases remained unmatched. This CDR3 comprises 13 residues. CDR1 and CDR2 from the germline V gene are WSHSY and SAAADI.

This clonotype has only a few counts. The chain employs TRBV2 and TRBJ1-1; perhaps TRBD1 as D (6 bases). There are 14 residues in the CDR3. Germline V gene sequence: CDR1 SNHLY, CDR2 FYNNEI. Trimming took off 5 bases at V and 5 bases at J, with 15 bases between the two ends. CDR3 amino acids: CASSLRGAGTEAFF. Here the CDR3 DNA reads TGTGCCAGCAGTCTCAGGGGCGCGGGGACTGAAGCTTTCTTT.

This chain uses TRBV27 with TRBJ2-3; D may match TRBD1 or TRBD2 (7 bases each). CDR3 length equals 16 residues. Germline V lookup: CDR1 MNHEY, CDR2 SMNVEV (reference sequence). Trimming took off 2 bases at V and 2 bases at J, with 14 bases between the two ends. CDR3: CASSLKGAGVTDTQYF. As DNA, the CDR3 is TGTGCCAGCAGTTTAAAGGGGGCGGGGGTCACAGATACGCAGTATTTT.